This T cell receptor beta chain was found in a study of PD-1 blockade in classical Hodgkin lymphoma. Broader study findings: Relative to healthy donors, newly diagnosed patients reportedly had lower baseline TCR diversity, which was reported as lower still in relapsed/refractory patients. Newly diagnosed patients and complete responders had comparable diversity at baseline. By C4D1, CD4+ diversity increased significantly, especially in complete responders.

Every one of the patients relapsed after autologous stem cell transplantation (brentuximab vedotin exposure was variable). A note on this clone: No antigen is known for it.

Clones were sequenced by immunoSEQ multiplex PCR, and TCRdb holds only the in-frame ones, with some missing. The sample holds about 66,000 clones; 71% are singletons and the top ten take 7.5% to 9.5%. Germline loops: CDR1 SGHDT, CDR2 YYEEEE. The CDR3 spans 14 residues. Trimming took 2 bases from V and 0 from J, leaving 5 bases between them. The source is a human donor with classical Hodgkin lymphoma. Source: peripheral blood mononuclear cells (PBMCs), taken before the second cycle of nivolumab. The chain carries TRBV5-6 and TRBJ2-2; D uncertain. CDR3 bases: TGTGCCAGCAGCTTCACCTCGAACACCGGGGAGCTGTTTTTT. Translation: CASSFTSNTGELFF.